This T cell receptor (beta chain) was obtained from a study of CD8 T cells in Susac syndrome. The V gene's germline CDR1 is SGHDN and CDR2 FVKESK. The ends were cut back, 7 bases at V and 3 bases at J, with 16 bases in the middle. This CDR3 spans 14 amino acids. Reverse transcription of about 0.5 to 1 ug RNA was carried out with random hexamers. Via MiXCR, TCRdb re-called the immunoSEQ multiplex PCR reads, giving one row per CDR3 protein. The profile shows around 81,000 distinct CDR3 sequences, about 94% of them singletons. The sample consisted of CD8+ T cells from PBMCs. The V and J genes are TRBV14 and TRBJ2-7; weak D call: TRBD1 (5 bases). The sequence was collected from a human donor with Susac syndrome. Here the CDR3 reads CASTQSTESYEQYF. CDR3 sequence (DNA): TGTGCCAGCACTCAGTCGACAGAGAGCTACGAGCAGTACTTC.